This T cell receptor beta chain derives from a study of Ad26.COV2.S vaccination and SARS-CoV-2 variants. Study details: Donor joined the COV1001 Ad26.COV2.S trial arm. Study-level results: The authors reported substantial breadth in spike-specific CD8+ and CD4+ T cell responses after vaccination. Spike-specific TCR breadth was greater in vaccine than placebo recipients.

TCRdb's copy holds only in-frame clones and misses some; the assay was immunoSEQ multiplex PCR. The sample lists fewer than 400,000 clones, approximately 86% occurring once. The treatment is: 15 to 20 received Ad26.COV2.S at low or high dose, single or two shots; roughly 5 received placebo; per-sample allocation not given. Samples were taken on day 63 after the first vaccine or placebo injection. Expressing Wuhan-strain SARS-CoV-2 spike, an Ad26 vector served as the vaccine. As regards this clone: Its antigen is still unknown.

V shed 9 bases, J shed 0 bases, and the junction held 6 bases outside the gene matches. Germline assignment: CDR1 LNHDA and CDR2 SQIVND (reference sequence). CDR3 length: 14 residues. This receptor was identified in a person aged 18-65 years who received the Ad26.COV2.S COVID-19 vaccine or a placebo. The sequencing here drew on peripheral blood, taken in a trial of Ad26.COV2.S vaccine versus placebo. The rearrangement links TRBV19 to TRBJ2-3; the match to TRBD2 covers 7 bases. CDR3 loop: CASTAGRSTDTQYF. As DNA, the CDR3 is TGTGCCAGCACAGCGGGGAGAAGCACAGATACGCAGTATTTT.